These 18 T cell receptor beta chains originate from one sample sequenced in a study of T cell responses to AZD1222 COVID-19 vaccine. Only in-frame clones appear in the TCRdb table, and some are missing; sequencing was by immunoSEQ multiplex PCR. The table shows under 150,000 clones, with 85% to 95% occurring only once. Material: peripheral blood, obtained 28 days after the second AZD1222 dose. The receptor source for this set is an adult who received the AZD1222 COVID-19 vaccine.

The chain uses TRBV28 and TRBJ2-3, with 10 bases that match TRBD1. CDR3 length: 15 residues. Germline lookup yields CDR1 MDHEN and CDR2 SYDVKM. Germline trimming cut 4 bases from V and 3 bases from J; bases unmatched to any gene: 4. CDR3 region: CASSSQDRGTDTQYF. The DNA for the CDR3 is TGTGCCAGCAGTTCACAGGACAGGGGGACAGATACGCAGTATTTT.

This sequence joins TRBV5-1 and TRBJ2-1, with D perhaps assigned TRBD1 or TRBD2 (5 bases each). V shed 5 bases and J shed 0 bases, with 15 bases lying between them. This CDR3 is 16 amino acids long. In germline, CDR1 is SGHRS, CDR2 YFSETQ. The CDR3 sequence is CASRRGGLSSYNEQFF. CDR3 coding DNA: TGCGCCAGCAGGAGGGGTGGGTTAAGCTCCTACAATGAGCAGTTCTTC.

The CDR3 DNA is TGCGCCAGCAGCCAAGTGGGGGGGCAGGACTATGGCTACACCTTC. Translation gives CASSQVGGQDYGYTF. The rearrangement links TRBV4-1 to TRBJ1-2; TRBD1 might be the D (6 bases). The CDR3 loop spans 15 amino acids. Per the germline V gene, CDR1 is MGHRA and CDR2 is YSYEKL. Trimming stripped 1 base from V and 3 bases from J, with 12 bases between.

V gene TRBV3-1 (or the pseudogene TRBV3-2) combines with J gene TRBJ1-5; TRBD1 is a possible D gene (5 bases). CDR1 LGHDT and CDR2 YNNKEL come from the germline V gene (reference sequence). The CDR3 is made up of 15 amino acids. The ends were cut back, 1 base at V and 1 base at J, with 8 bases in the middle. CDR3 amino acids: CASSQGRASNQPQHF. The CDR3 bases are TGTGCCAGCAGCCAAGGCAGGGCGAGCAATCAGCCCCAGCATTTT.

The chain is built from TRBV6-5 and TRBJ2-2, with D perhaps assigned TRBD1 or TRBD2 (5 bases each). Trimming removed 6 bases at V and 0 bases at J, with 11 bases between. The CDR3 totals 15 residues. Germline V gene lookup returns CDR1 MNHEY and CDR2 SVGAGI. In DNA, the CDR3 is TGTGCCAGCAGCCTCCGGGACCCGAACACCGGGGAGCTGTTTTTT. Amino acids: CASSLRDPNTGELFF.

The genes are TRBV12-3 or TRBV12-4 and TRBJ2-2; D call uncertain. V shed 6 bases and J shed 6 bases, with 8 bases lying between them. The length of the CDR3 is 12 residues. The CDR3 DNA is TGTGCCAGCAGAAGAGATGCCGGGGAGCTGTTTTTT. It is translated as CASRRDAGELFF.

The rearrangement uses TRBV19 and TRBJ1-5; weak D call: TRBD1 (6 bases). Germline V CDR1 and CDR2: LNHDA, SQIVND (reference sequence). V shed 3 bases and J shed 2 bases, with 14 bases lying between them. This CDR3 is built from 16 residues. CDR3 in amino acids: CASSMPGGRGNQPQHF. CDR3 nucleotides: TGTGCCAGTAGTATGCCCGGGGGCCGGGGCAATCAGCCCCAGCATTTT.

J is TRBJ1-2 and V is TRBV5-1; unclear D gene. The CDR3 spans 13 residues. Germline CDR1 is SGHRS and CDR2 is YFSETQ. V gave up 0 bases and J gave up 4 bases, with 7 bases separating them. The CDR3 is CASSLEAGYGYTF. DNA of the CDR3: TGCGCCAGCAGCTTGGAGGCGGGCTATGGCTACACCTTC.

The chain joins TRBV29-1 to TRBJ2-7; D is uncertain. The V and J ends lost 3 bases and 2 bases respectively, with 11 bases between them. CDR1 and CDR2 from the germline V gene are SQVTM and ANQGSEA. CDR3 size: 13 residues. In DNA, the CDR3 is TGCAGCGTTGAGGCAGGAACGACCTACGAGCAGTACTTC. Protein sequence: CSVEAGTTYEQYF.

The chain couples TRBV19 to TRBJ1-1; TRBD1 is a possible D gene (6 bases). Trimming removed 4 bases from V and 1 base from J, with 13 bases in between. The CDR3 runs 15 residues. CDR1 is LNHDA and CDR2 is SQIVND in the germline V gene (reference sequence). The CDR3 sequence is CASSTLWTENTEAFF. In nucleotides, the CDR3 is TGTGCCAGTAGTACCCTTTGGACAGAGAACACTGAAGCTTTCTTT.

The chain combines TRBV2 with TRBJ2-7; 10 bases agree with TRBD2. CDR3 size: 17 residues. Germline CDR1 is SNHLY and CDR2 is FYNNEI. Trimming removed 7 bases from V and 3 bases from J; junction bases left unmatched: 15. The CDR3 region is CASKGGLAAQRGYEQYF. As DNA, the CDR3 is TGTGCCAGCAAGGGCGGACTAGCGGCTCAGAGGGGCTACGAGCAGTACTTC.

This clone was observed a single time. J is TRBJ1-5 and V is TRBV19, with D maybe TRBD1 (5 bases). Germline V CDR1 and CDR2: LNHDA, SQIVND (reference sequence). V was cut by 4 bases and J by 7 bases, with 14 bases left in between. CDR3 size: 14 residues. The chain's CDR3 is CASSTVRGDQPQHF. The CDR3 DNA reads TGTGCCAGTAGTACGGTGAGGGGTGACCAGCCCCAGCATTTT. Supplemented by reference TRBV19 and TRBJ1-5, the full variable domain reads DGGITQSPKYLFRKEGQNVTLSCEQNLNHDAMYWYRQDPGQGLRLIYYSQIVNDFQKGDIAEGYSVSREKKESFPLTVTSAQKNPTAFYLCASSTVRGDQPQHFGDGTRLSIL.

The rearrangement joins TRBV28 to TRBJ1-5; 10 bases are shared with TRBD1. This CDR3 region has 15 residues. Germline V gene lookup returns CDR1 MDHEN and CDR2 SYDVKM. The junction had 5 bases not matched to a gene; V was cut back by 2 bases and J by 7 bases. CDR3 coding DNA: TGTGCCAGCAGTTTAGAGGGGACAGGGGAGCAGCCCCAGCATTTT. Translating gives CASSLEGTGEQPQHF.

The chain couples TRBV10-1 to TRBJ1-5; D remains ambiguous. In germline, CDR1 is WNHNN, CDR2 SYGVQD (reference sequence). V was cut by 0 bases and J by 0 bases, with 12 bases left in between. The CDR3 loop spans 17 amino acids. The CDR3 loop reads CASSESRAQNSNQPQHF. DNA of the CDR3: TGCGCCAGCAGTGAGTCGCGGGCCCAAAATAGCAATCAGCCCCAGCATTTT.

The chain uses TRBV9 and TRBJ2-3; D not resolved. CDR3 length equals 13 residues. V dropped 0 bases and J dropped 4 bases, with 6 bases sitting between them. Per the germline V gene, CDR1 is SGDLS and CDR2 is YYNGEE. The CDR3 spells CASSVAVSDTQYF. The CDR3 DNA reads TGTGCCAGCAGCGTAGCTGTGTCAGATACGCAGTATTTT.

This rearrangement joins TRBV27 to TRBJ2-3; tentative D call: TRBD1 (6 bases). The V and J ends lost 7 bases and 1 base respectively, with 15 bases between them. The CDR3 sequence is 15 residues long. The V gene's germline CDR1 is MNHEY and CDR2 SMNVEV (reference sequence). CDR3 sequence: CASTRQAFGTDTQYF. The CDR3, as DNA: TGTGCCAGCACCAGACAGGCCTTCGGCACAGATACGCAGTATTTT.

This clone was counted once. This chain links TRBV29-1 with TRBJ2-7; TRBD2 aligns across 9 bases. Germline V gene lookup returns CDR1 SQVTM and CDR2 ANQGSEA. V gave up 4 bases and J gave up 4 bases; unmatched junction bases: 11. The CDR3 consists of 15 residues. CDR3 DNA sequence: TGCAGCGTTGCCCCGCGGGAGGGCCCGGGGTACGAGCAGTACTTC. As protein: CSVAPREGPGYEQYF.

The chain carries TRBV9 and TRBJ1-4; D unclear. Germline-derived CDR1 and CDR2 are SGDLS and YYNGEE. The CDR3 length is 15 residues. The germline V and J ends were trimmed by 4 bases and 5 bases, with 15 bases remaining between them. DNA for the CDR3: TGTGCCAGCAGCCCCACGGGGATCACAAATGAAAAACTGTTTTTT. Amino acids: CASSPTGITNEKLFF.